These T cell receptor beta chains were read from a single sample in a study of T cell changes during pregnancy in multiple sclerosis. Sequenced by immunoSEQ multiplex PCR; TCRdb stores in-frame clones only, minus some. The top ten clones hold just under 2% of a sample with 65,000 to 90,000 clones, about nine tenths of them seen once. The source material was peripheral blood, sampled in the second trimester of pregnancy. These receptors were obtained from a female donor with multiple sclerosis, enrolled in a pregnancy study. Both conserved end residues are part of each CDR3. The order of the fields is clone size, J gene, D gene, V gene, CDR3 length, CDR3 protein, CDR3 DNA. The D gene is left open where the match is weak. Clone size is stated in some rows and not others, as once, few, many or a class when expanded.

size: once; J: TRBJ2-7; D: TRBD1; V: TRBV5-1; length: 13; CDR3: CASSATGGYEQYF; DNA: TGCGCCAGCAGCGCCACAGGGGGCTACGAGCAGTACTTC
size: NA; J: TRBJ2-1; D: TRBD2; V: TRBV6-6; length: 14; CDR3: CASGGLAGGNEQFF; DNA: TGTGCCAGCGGTGGGCTAGCGGGGGGCAATGAGCAGTTCTTC
size: NA; J: TRBJ2-7; D: TRBD1; V: TRBV7-9; length: 15; CDR3: CASSSPTGALQEQYF; DNA: TGTGCCAGCAGCTCCCCGACAGGGGCCCTCCAGGAGCAGTACTTC
size: NA; J: TRBJ2-1; D: TRBD2; V: TRBV7-2; length: 16; CDR3: CASSLRSGLAANEQFF; DNA: TGTGCCAGCAGCTTAAGGAGTGGGCTAGCGGCCAATGAGCAGTTCTTC
size: NA; J: TRBJ1-2; D: NA; V: TRBV29-1; length: 12; CDR3: CSVVTAEYGYTF; DNA: TGCAGCGTTGTTACAGCCGAGTATGGCTACACCTTC
size: many; J: TRBJ2-1; D: TRBD2; V: TRBV6-4; length: 16; CDR3: CASSDSPGGAGNEQFF; DNA: TGTGCCAGCAGTGACTCCCCCGGGGGGGCTGGAAATGAGCAGTTCTTC
size: once; J: TRBJ2-5; D: NA; V: TRBV15; length: 13; CDR3: CATSRDRRGTQYF; DNA: TGTGCCACCAGCAGAGATCGTAGGGGGACCCAGTACTTC
size: NA; J: TRBJ2-1; D: TRBD2; V: TRBV2; length: 16; CDR3: CASSALGTRGGEEQFF; DNA: TGTGCCAGCAGCGCCCTCGGGACTAGGGGGGGTGAGGAGCAGTTCTTC
size: NA; J: TRBJ2-7; D: NA; V: TRBV27; length: 13; CDR3: CASSSKGYYEQYF; DNA: TGTGCCAGCAGCTCTAAGGGGTACTACGAGCAGTACTTC
size: NA; J: TRBJ2-2; D: TRBD1; V: TRBV14; length: 18; CDR3: CASSQDSWGTGNTGELFF; DNA: TGTGCCAGCAGCCAAGATTCGTGGGGGACAGGGAACACCGGGGAGCTGTTTTTT
size: NA; J: TRBJ2-2; D: TRBD2; V: TRBV7-6; length: 15; CDR3: CASSSSGSFAGELFF; DNA: TGTGCCAGCAGCTCTAGCGGGAGTTTCGCCGGGGAGCTGTTTTTT
size: NA; J: TRBJ1-4; D: TRBD1; V: TRBV7-9; length: 15; CDR3: CASSLGGDRGKKLFF; DNA: TGTGCCAGCAGCTTAGGCGGGGACAGGGGGAAAAAACTGTTTTTT
size: NA; J: TRBJ2-7; D: TRBD1; V: TRBV7-9; length: 15; CDR3: CASSAWTGGAKEQYF; DNA: TGTGCCAGCAGCGCCTGGACAGGGGGCGCGAAGGAGCAGTACTTC
size: NA; J: TRBJ2-3; D: TRBD1; V: TRBV30; length: 13; CDR3: CAWSGTGPDTQYF; DNA: TGTGCCTGGAGTGGGACAGGACCAGATACGCAGTATTTT
size: NA; J: TRBJ2-1; D: NA; V: TRBV5-4; length: 16; CDR3: CASSLAVAGTNNEQFF; DNA: TGTGCCAGCAGCTTGGCGGTGGCGGGAACTAACAATGAGCAGTTCTTC
size: once; J: TRBJ1-2; D: TRBD1; V: TRBV10-3; length: 17; CDR3: CAINPRGQGAVGYGYTF; DNA: TGTGCCATCAACCCAAGAGGACAGGGGGCAGTCGGCTATGGCTACACCTTC
size: NA; J: TRBJ2-7; D: TRBD1; V: TRBV5-1; length: 15; CDR3: CASSIGTGLPYEQYF; DNA: TGCGCCAGCAGCATCGGGACAGGGTTACCCTACGAGCAGTACTTC
size: NA; J: TRBJ1-2; D: TRBD1; V: TRBV27; length: 13; CDR3: CASSETGVRGYTF; DNA: TGTGCCAGCAGTGAAACAGGGGTCAGGGGCTACACCTTC
size: NA; J: TRBJ2-1; D: TRBD1; V: TRBV4-3; length: 17; CDR3: CASSHRQGIPTINEQFF; DNA: TGCGCCAGCAGCCACCGACAGGGGATCCCTACAATCAATGAGCAGTTCTTC